These 8 T cell receptor beta chains came from one sample sequenced in a study of blood T cell repertoires in COVID-19. The data were produced by immunoSEQ multiplex PCR, yet TCRdb's version contains in-frame clones alone and is incomplete. The table shows about 94,000 clones, with over 70% occurring only once. Sequenced sample: peripheral blood. The receptors here all came from a human donor in a cohort sampled during active COVID-19.

The rearrangement links TRBV19 to TRBJ1-2, with 10 bases identical to TRBD1. The V gene end was trimmed by 6 bases and the J gene end by 4 bases; junction bases not matched to a gene: 11. Germline V gene sequence: CDR1 LNHDA, CDR2 SQIVND (reference sequence). The CDR3 length is 16 residues. The CDR3 DNA reads TGTGCCAGTAGAAATTCCGTCGGGACAGGGGTCTATGGCTACACCTTC. Translation gives CASRNSVGTGVYGYTF.

A single count supports this clone. This chain connects TRBV5-1 to TRBJ2-5; tentative D call: TRBD2 (5 bases). CDR1 and CDR2 from the germline V gene are SGHRS and YFSETQ. This CDR3 region has 15 residues. V was cut by 1 base and J by 3 bases, with 13 bases left in between. The CDR3 loop is CASSLRGSGKETQYF. CDR3 nucleotides: TGCGCCAGCAGCTTGCGGGGATCTGGGAAAGAGACCCAGTACTTC. Full variable domain (missing parts from reference TRBV5-1 and TRBJ2-5): KAGVTQTPRYLIKTRGQQVTLSCSPISGHRSVSWYQQTPGQGLQFLFEYFSETQRNKGNFPGRFSGRQFSNSRSEMNVSTLELGDSALYLCASSLRGSGKETQYFGPGTRLLVL.

The gene calls are TRBV4-2 and TRBJ1-5; 9 nucleotides align to TRBD1. The CDR3 spans 16 residues. The V gene's germline CDR1 is LGHNA and CDR2 YNFKEQ. V shed 3 bases and J 2 bases; nucleotides not matched to a gene: 5. CDR3 nucleotides: TGTGCCAGCAGCCAGGGACAGGGTACAGGCAATCAGCCCCAGCATTTT. Translation: CASSQGQGTGNQPQHF.

The J gene is TRBJ1-2, the V gene TRBV4-1; D not resolved. In germline, CDR1 is MGHRA, CDR2 YSYEKL. Trimming shortened V by 4 bases and J by 4 bases, and 13 bases separated the two germline ends. The CDR3 is 14 residues long. For the CDR3, the DNA is TGCGCCAGCAGCCCCCTTCCGGCAGGCTATGGCTACACCTTC. It yields the protein CASSPLPAGYGYTF.

Written as DNA, the CDR3 is TGCAGTGCTAGTAAGGGGTGGCAAGAGACCCAGTACTTC. Translated, it gives CSASKGWQETQYF. The chain uses TRBV20-1 and TRBJ2-5; the D gene is possibly TRBD1 (5 bases). The CDR3 has 13 amino acids. CDR1 and CDR2 from the germline V gene are DFQATT and SNEGSKA (reference sequence). V gave up 3 bases and J gave up 2 bases, with 10 bases separating them.

V usage is TRBV19 and J usage is TRBJ2-7, with TRBD1 as a possible D gene (6 bases). Trimming removed 6 bases at V and 5 bases at J, with 14 bases between. This CDR3 region has 13 residues. Germline V gene sequence: CDR1 LNHDA, CDR2 SQIVND (reference sequence). The CDR3 protein is CASSLIEGDEQYF. DNA of the CDR3: TGTGCCAGTAGCCTTATAGAGGGGGACGAGCAGTACTTC.

The chain recombines TRBV28 with TRBJ2-1; perhaps TRBD2 as D (6 bases). Germline assignment: CDR1 MDHEN and CDR2 SYDVKM. CDR3 length equals 15 residues. Trimming shortened V by 5 bases and J by 1 base, and 12 bases separated the two germline ends. The CDR3 sequence: CASSQTSVSYNEQFF. In DNA, the CDR3 is TGTGCCAGCAGTCAGACTAGTGTGTCCTACAATGAGCAGTTCTTC.

The CDR3 DNA reads as TGTGCCAGTCAATCAGGGGGGAATTCACCCCTCCACTTT. Translated: CASQSGGNSPLHF. The chain is built from TRBV19 and TRBJ1-6; TRBD1 matches 7 bases. Per germline, CDR1 LNHDA and CDR2 SQIVND (reference sequence). CDR3 size: 13 residues. With V trimmed by 8 bases and J by 7 bases, 5 bases remained unmatched.